The rows below give T cell receptor beta chains drawn from one sample of a study of control samples from healthy donors and cancer patients. TCRdb keeps only in-frame clones here, not all; method: immunoSEQ multiplex PCR. The repertoire consists of over 100,000 clones, with 92% occurring once and the leading ten covering 4.5% to 7%. The sample comprised blood. Receptors were obtained from a man in his late teens or twenties in good health. The CDR3 runs from the conserved cysteine through the conserved F or W. A D gene is named only where the DNA matches it firmly.

v_gene	d_gene	CDR3aa
TRBV10-1	TRBD1	CASTTGTTGELFF
TRBV15	TRBD2	CATSRVGQRGGNTGELFF
TRBV5-1	TRBD1	CASSLRTGGVGGELFF
TRBV5-1	TRBD2	CASSLNLSGGGTDTQYF
TRBV19	.	CASRPGQNPSNQPQHF
TRBV5-1	.	CASSFAGEPYEQYF
TRBV6-6	.	CASEDNEQFF
TRBV5-1	TRBD2	CASSPGGGGHNEQFF
TRBV5-4	.	CASSWGSYEQYF
TRBV7-2	.	CASSLVGGGEKLFF
TRBV6-5	.	CASKKGEGTNEKLFF
TRBV7-9	.	CASSLGRRTGEQFF
TRBV5-4	TRBD1	CASSLRQGGIEAFF
TRBV27	.	CASSLLVRDSVAYNSPLHF
TRBV5-1	.	CASSPRLEGEFWAAGYGYTF
TRBV2	.	CASSEVSRGSFFF
TRBV7-3	.	CASSPSRDYNEQFF
TRBV7-2	TRBD2	CASSSRGGALGEQFF
TRBV6-5	.	CASSFNLFSGANVLTF
TRBV12-3/TRBV12-4	TRBD1	CASTGTGPDTQYF
TRBV2	TRBD1	CASSTGVRQPQHF
TRBV7-2	.	CASSLGGASTDTQYF
TRBV5-4	.	CASSLAPGTNTEAFF
TRBV19	.	CASSIGWSVPNQPQHF
TRBV30	.	CAGRGAGFETQYF
TRBV9	.	CASSSDSHYGYTF
TRBV5-5	.	CASSLEGMPEAFF
TRBV9	.	CASSVERENTEAFF
TRBV5-4	TRBD1	CASNTQGAPYNEQFF
TRBV5-1	TRBD1	CASSGEGQGVDGYTF
TRBV4-1	.	CASSQTVTYEQYF
TRBV2	.	CASSGGRETQYF
TRBV5-1	TRBD2	CASSAGTSGGYQETQYF
TRBV7-2	.	CASSLEGGRSNGYTF
TRBV7-2	.	CASSLAGTGELFF
TRBV6-1	.	CASSETWQGANYGYTF
TRBV7-3	.	CASSLNTRETQYF
TRBV20-1	.	CSASQIGTGSHSYNEQFF
TRBV6-5	.	CASRNAGRAYGYTF
TRBV7-9	.	CASSPTTGTGELFF
TRBV2	TRBD1	CASSSFLRQGIGNQPQHF
TRBV6-6	.	CASSLSAEANYGYTF
TRBV10-3	TRBD2	CAISENGGALGDTQYF
TRBV3-1/TRBV3-2	TRBD1	CASSQQQGFYGYTF
TRBV7-9	.	CASVGGGNTIYF
TRBV6-2/TRBV6-3	.	CASSTLKGLHSGNTIYF
TRBV27	.	CASSLRMPGFWGSSSEQFF
TRBV4-2	.	CASSQEFSSGAGELFF
TRBV28	.	CASSLLGSWSYTF
TRBV4-1	.	CASTWERAGNEQFF
TRBV2	.	CASRLDSQETQYF
TRBV18	TRBD1	CASSPLTGASTDTQYF
TRBV12-3/TRBV12-4	.	CASGSRPGGELFF
TRBV3-1/TRBV3-2	.	CASSQDDGGSYGYTF
TRBV2	TRBD1	CASSLDRGDQPQHF